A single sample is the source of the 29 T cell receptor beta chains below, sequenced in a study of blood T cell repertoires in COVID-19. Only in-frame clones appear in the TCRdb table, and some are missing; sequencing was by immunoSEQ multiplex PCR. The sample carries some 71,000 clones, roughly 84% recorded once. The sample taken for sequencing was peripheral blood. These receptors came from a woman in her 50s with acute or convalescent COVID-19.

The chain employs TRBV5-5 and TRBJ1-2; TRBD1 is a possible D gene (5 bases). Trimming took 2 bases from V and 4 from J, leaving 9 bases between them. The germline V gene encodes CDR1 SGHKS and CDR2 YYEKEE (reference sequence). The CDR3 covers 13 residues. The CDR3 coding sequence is TGTGCCAGCAGCTTAGACAGTACCTATGGCTACACCTTC. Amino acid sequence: CASSLDSTYGYTF.

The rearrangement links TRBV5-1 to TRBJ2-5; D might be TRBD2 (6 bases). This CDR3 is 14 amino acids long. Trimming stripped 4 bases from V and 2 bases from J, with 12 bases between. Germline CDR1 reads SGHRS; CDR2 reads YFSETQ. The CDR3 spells CASSPGGSQETQYF. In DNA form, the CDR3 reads TGCGCCAGCAGCCCCGGGGGTTCACAAGAGACCCAGTACTTC.

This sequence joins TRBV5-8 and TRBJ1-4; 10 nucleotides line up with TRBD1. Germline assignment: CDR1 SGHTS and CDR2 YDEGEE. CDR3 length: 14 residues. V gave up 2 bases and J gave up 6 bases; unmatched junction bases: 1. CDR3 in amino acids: CASSFGTGDEKLFF. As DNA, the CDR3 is TGTGCCAGCAGCTTTGGGACAGGGGATGAAAAACTGTTTTTT.

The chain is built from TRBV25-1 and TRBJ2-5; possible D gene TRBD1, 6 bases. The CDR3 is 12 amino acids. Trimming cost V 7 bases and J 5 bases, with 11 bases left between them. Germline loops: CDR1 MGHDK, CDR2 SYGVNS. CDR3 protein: CASMDQGETQYF. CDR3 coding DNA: TGTGCCAGCATGGATCAGGGGGAGACCCAGTACTTC.

Written as DNA, the CDR3 is TGTGCCAGCAGCAAAGCGTTGGACAGGGGTTATGGCTACACCTTC. Amino acids: CASSKALDRGYGYTF. V is TRBV21-1 and J is TRBJ1-2; the table names TRBD1, a call not compared with the DNA. TRBV21-1 is given as a pseudogene. This CDR3 contains 15 residues.

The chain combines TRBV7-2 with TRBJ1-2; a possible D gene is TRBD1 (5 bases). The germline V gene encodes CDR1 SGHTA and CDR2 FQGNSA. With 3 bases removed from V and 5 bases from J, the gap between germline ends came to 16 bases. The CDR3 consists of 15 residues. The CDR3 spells CASSLDGGAGYGYTF. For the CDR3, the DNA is TGTGCCAGCAGCTTGGATGGTGGGGCAGGGTATGGCTACACCTTC.

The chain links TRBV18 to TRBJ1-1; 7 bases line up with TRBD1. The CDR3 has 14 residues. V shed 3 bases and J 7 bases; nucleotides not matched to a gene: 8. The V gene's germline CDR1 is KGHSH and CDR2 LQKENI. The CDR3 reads CASSPLRGYNEAFF. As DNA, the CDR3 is TGTGCCAGCTCACCTCTCAGGGGGTATAATGAAGCTTTCTTT.

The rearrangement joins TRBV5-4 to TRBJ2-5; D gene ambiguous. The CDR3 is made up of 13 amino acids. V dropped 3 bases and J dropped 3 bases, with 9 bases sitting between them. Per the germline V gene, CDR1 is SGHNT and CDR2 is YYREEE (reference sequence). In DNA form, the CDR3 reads TGTGCCAGCAGCTGGGCCGGTGAAGAGACCCAGTACTTC. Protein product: CASSWAGEETQYF. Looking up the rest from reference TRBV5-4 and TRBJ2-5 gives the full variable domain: ETGVTQSPTHLIKTRGQQVTLRCSSQSGHNTVSWYQQALGQGPQFIFQYYREEENGRGNFPPRFSGLQFPNYSSELNVNALELDDSALYLCASSWAGEETQYFGPGTRLLVL.

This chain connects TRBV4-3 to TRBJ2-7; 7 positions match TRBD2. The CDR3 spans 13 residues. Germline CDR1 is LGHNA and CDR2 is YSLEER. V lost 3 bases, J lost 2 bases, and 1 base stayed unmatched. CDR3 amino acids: CASSHGGAYEQYF. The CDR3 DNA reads TGCGCCAGCAGCCATGGGGGGGCCTACGAGCAGTACTTC.

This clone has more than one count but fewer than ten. The CDR3 region has the DNA TGTGCCAGCAGTCGAGTCCCGGCAGGTGAAGCTTTCTTT. Amino acid sequence: CASSRVPAGEAFF. The chain carries TRBV27 and TRBJ1-1; D uncertain. Germline assignment: CDR1 MNHEY and CDR2 SMNVEV (reference sequence). The CDR3 runs to 13 residues. V gave up 5 bases and J gave up 7 bases, with 14 bases separating them.

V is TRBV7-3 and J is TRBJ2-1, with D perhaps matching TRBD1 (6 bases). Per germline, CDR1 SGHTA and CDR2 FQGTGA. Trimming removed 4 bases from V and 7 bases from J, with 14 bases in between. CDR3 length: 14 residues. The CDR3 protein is CASSSGQSWNEQFF. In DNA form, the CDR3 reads TGTGCCAGCAGCTCGGGACAAAGTTGGAATGAGCAGTTCTTC.

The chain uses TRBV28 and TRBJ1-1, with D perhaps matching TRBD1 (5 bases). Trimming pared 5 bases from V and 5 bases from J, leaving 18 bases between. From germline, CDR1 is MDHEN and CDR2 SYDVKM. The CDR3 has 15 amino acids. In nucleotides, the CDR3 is TGTGCCAGCAGTCTTCCCAGTTTGGGGGGAACTGAAGCTTTCTTT. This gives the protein CASSLPSLGGTEAFF.

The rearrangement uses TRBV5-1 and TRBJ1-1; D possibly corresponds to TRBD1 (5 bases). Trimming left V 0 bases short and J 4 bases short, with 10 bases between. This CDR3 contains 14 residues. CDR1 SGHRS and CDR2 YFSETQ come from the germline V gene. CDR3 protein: CASSLAMGGTEAFF. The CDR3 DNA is TGCGCCAGCAGCTTGGCGATGGGGGGCACTGAAGCTTTCTTT. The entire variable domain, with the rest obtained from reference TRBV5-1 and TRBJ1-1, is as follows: KAGVTQTPRYLIKTRGQQVTLSCSPISGHRSVSWYQQTPGQGLQFLFEYFSETQRNKGNFPGRFSGRQFSNSRSEMNVSTLELGDSALYLCASSLAMGGTEAFFGQGTRLTVV.

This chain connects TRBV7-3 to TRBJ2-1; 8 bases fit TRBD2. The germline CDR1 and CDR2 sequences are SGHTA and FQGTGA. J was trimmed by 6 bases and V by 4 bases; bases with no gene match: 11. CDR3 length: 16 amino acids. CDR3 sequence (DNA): TGTGCCAGCAGCTCAGGAAACGGGGGGGTTAGCAATGAGCAGTTCTTC. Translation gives CASSSGNGGVSNEQFF.

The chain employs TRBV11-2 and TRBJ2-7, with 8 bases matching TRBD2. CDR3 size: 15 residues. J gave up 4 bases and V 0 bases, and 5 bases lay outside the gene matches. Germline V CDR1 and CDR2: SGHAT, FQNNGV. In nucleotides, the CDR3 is TGTGCCAGCAGCTTAGACGGGGGGGCCTTGTACGAGCAGTACTTC. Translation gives CASSLDGGALYEQYF.

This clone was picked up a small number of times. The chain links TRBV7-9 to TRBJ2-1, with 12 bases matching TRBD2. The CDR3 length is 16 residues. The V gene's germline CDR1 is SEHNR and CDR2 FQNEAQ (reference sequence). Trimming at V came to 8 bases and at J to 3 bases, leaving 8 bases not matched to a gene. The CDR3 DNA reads TGTGCCAGCGGGACACCACTAGCGGGAGGCTACAATGAGCAGTTCTTC. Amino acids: CASGTPLAGGYNEQFF.

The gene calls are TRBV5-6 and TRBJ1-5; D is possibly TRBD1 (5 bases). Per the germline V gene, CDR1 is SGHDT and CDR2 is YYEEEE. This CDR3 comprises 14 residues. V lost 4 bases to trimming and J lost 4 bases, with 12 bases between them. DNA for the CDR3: TGTGCCAGCAGCCCAGGGTTACTTAATCAGCCCCAGCATTTT. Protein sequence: CASSPGLLNQPQHF.

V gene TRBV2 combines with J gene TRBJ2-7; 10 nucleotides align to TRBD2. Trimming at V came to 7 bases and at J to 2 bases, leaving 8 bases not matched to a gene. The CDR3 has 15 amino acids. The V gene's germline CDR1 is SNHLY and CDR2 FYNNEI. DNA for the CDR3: TGTGCCAGCATTGGAACTAGCGGGGTTACCTACGAGCAGTACTTC. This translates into CASIGTSGVTYEQYF.

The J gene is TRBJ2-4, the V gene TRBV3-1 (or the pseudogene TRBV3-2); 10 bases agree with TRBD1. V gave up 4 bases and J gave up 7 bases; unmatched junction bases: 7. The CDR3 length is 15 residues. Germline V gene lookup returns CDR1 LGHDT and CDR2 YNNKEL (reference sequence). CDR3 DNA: TGTGCCAGCAGCCCGGGGACAGGGGTTTGGAACATTCAGTACTTC. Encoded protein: CASSPGTGVWNIQYF.

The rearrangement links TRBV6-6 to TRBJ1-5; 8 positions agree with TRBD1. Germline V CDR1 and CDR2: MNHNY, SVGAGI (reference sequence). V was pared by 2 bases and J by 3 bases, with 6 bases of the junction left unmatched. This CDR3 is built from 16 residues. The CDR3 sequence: CASSYTGQVYNQPQHF. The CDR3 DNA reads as TGTGCCAGCAGTTACACGGGACAGGTCTACAATCAGCCCCAGCATTTT.

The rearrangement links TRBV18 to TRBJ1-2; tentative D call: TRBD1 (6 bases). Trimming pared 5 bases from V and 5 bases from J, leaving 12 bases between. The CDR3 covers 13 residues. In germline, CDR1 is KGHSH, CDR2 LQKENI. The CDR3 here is CASSAGAGYGYTF. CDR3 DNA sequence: TGTGCCAGCTCAGCAGGGGCGGGTTATGGCTACACCTTC.

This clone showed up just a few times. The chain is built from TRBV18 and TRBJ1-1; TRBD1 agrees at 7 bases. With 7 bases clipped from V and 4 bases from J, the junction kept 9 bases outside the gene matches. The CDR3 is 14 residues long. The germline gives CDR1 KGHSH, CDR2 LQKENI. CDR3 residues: CASLSGQLGTEAFF. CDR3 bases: TGTGCCAGCTTATCGGGACAGTTGGGCACTGAAGCTTTCTTT.

The CDR3 here is CASSLEERGGTDTQYF. CDR3 sequence (DNA): TGTGCCAGCAGCTTAGAAGAGCGGGGGGGCACAGATACGCAGTATTTT. The chain is built from TRBV7-2 and TRBJ2-3, with TRBD2 matching 9 bases. The junction had 3 bases not matched to a gene; V was cut back by 1 base and J by 1 base. The CDR3 contains 16 residues. Germline-derived CDR1 and CDR2 are SGHTA and FQGNSA.

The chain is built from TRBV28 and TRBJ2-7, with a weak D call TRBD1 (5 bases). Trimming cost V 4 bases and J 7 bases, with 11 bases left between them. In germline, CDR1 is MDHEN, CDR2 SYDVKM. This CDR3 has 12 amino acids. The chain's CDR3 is CASSSRVREQYF. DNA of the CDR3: TGTGCCAGCAGTTCCAGGGTTCGGGAGCAGTACTTC.

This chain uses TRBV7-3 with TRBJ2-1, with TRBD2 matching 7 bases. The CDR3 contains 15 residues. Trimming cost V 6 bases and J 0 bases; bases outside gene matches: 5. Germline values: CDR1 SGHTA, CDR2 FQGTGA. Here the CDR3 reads CASSRGGSSYNEQFF. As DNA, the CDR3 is TGTGCCAGCAGTAGGGGCGGGAGCTCCTACAATGAGCAGTTCTTC.

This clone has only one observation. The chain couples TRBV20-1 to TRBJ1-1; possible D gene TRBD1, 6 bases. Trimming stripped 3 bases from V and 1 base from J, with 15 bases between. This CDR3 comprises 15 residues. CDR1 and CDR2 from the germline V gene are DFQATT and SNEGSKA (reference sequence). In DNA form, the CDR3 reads TGCAGTGCTAGTCCGTTGGGGGGGCGGAACACTGAAGCTTTCTTT. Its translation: CSASPLGGRNTEAFF.

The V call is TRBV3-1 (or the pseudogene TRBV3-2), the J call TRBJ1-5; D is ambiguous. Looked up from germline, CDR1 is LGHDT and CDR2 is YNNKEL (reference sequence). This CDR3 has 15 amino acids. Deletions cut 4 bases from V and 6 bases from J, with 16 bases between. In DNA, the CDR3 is TGTGCCAGCAGCCGAGATCCGAATCGCGGTCAGCCCCAGCATTTT. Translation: CASSRDPNRGQPQHF.

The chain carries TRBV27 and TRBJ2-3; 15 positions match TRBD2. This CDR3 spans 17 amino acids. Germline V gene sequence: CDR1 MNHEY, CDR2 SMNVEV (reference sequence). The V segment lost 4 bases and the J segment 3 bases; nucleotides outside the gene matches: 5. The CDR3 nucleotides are TGTGCCAGCAGTTCCCGGGGGACTAGCGGGAGGACAGATACGCAGTATTTT. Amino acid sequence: CASSSRGTSGRTDTQYF.

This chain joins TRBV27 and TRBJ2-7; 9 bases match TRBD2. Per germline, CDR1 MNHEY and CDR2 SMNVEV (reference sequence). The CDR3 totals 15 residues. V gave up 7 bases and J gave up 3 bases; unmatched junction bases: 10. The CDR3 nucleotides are TGTGCCAGCAATACCTTTGCGGGGGGGCTCTACGAGCAGTACTTC. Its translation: CASNTFAGGLYEQYF.